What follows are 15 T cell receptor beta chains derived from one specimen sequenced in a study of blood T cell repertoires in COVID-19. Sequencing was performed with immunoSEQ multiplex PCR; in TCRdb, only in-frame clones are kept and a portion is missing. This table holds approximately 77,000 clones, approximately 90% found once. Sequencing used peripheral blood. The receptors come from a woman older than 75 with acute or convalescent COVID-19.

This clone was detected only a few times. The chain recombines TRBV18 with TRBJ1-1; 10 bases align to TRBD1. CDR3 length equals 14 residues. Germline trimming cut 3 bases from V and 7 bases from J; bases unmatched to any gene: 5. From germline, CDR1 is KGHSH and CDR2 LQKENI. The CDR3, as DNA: TGTGCCAGCTCACCCGGGACAGGGGCGAATGAAGCTTTCTTT. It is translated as CASSPGTGANEAFF.

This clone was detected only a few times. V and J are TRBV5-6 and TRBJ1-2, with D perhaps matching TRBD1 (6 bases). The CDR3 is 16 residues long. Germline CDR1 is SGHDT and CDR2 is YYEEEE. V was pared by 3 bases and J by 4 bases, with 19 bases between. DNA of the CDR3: TGTGCCAGCAGCTATGATACAGGGCCCAAAAGCTATGGCTACACCTTC. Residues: CASSYDTGPKSYGYTF.

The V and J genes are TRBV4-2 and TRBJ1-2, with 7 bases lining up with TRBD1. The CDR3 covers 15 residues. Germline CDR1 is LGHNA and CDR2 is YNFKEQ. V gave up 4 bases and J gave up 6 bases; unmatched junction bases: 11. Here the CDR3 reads CASSPGTAGLDGYTF. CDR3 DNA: TGTGCCAGCAGCCCTGGGACAGCAGGGTTGGATGGCTACACCTTC.

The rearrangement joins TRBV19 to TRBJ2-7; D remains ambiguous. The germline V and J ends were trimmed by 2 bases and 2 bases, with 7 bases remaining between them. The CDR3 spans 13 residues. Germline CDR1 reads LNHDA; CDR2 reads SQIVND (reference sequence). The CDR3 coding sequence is TGTGCCAGTAGTATACGTCTAACCTACGAGCAGTACTTC. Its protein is CASSIRLTYEQYF.

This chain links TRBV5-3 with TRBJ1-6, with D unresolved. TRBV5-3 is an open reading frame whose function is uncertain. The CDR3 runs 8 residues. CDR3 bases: TGTCGGGATTCACCCCTCCACTTT. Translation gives CRDSPLHF.

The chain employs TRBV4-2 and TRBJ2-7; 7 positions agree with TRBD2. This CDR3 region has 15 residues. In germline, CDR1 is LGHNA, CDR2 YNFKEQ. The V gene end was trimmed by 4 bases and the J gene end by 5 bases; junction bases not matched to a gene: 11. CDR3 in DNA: TGTGCCAGCAGCCGAACCGGAGGCGGGAGTGACGAGCAGTACTTC. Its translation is CASSRTGGGSDEQYF.

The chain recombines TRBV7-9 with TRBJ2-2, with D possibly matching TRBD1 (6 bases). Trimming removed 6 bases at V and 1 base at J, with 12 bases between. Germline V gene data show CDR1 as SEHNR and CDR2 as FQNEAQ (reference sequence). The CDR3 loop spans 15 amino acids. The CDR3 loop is CASSLQTGNTGELFF. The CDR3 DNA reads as TGTGCCAGCAGTCTACAGACAGGGAACACCGGGGAGCTGTTTTTT.

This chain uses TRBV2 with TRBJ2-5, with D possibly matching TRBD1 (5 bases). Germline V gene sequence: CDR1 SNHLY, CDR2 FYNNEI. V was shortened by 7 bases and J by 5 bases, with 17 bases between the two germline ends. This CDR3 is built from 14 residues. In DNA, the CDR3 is TGTGCCAGCAAAATGATTGGGGCGGCGGAGACCCAGTACTTC. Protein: CASKMIGAAETQYF.

The DNA for the CDR3 is TGTGCCAGCAGTCCCGGCGGGGGGAGTTCACCCCTCCACTTT. As protein: CASSPGGGSSPLHF. The chain links TRBV7-2 to TRBJ1-6; TRBD1 might be the D (5 bases). The CDR3 runs to 14 residues. V lost 6 bases, J lost 9 bases, and 15 bases lay in between. CDR1 SGHTA and CDR2 FQGNSA come from the germline V gene.

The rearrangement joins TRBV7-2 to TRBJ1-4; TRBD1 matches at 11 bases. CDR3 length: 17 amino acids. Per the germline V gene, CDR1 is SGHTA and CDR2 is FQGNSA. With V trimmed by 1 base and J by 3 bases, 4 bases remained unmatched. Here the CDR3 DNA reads TGTGCCAGCAGCTTAGTGGGACAGGGGGGATCTAATGAAAAACTGTTTTTT. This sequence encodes CASSLVGQGGSNEKLFF.

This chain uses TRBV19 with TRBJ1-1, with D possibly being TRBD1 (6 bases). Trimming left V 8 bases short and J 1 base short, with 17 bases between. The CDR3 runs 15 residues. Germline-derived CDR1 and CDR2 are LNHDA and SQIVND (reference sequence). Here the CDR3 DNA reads TGTGCCAGTCAGGTTCAGGACAGAAAGAACACTGAAGCTTTCTTT. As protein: CASQVQDRKNTEAFF.

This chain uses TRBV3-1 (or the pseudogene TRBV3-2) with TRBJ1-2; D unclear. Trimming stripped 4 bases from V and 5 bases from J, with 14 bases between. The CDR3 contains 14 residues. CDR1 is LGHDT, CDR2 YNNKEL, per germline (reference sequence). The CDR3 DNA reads TGTGCCAGCAGCCTTGATGGGAGTGGATATGGCTACACCTTC. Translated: CASSLDGSGYGYTF.

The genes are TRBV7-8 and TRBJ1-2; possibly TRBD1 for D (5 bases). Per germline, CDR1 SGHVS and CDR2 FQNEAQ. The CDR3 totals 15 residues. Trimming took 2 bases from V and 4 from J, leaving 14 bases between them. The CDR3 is CASSLQEGAPYGYTF. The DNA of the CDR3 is TGTGCCAGCAGCTTACAAGAAGGGGCCCCCTATGGCTACACCTTC. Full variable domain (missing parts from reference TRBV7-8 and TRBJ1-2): GAGVSQSPRYKVAKRGQDVALRCDPISGHVSLFWYQQALGQGPEFLTYFQNEAQLDKSGLPSDRFFAERPEGSVSTLKIQRTQQEDSAVYLCASSLQEGAPYGYTFGSGTRLTVV.

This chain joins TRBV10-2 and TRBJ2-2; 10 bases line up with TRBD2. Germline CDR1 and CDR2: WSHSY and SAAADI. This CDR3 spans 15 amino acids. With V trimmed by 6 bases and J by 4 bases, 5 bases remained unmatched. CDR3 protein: CASRDTSGVTGELFF. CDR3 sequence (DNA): TGCGCCAGCAGGGATACTAGCGGGGTCACCGGGGAGCTGTTTTTT.

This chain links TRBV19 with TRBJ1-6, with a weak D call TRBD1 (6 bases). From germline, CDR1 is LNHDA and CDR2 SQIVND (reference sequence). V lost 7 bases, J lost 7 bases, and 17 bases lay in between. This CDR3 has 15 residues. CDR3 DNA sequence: TGTGCCAGTACCCCAGGGGCGGGAGTCAATTCACCCCTCCACTTT. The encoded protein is CASTPGAGVNSPLHF.